This TCR beta chain stems from a study of CD8+CD57+ T cells in acquired aplastic anemia listed by TCRdb under 2018. About the investigation overall: Extracted DNA from sorted CD4+ and CD8+ cells averaged around 3.4 ug, ranging from roughly 0.17 to 30 ug. A CD8+CD57+ expansion meant a frequency higher than the mean frequency seen in healthy subjects.

This clonotype showed up just once. Its cognate antigen has yet to be identified. No clone much larger than this one lies a single base away; base qualities are absent. One read alone is a weak basis. There are 12 amino acids in the CDR3, from cysteine to phenylalanine inclusive. The DNA shown is the 36-base CDR3, in frame from base 1. For CDR1 and CDR2, the germline V gene (reference sequence) lists DFQATT and SNEGSKA. V is cut by 3 bases and J by 4 bases, and the space between the germline ends is 10 bases. TCR beta VDJ combination and CDR3 sequence profiling used genomic DNA as the template. TCR repertoire sequencing was run on an Illumina HiSeq 2000. The authors' analysis ran thus. Repertoires were assessed using TRBV/TRBJ rearrangement plots, CDR3 size and DJ length profiles, and Simpson's diversity index. Whichever DNA sequence was most abundant in the deep sequencing data was defined as the immunodominant clone. CDR3 amino acid sequences were screened for sharing across subjects and compared with published repertoires and the VDJdb database. TCRdb itself trimmed the public reads at Q25 with fastp, ran MiXCR and retained productive beta chains. Rows matching on CDR3 protein sequence are summarized as one entry with the most common DNA and genes. The V and J calls were not made by the authors but by TCRdb's processing. The sample profile shows about 75,000 distinct CDR3 sequences; roughly two thirds of them were found once. The ten largest clones represent approximately 80% of the sample.

General findings and caveats noted by the study authors: Patients and healthy controls showed no significant difference in CD8+ Simpson's diversity (P=0.060). Although 25 to 30 CD8+ CDR3 sequences were shared by patients and controls, these sequences appeared highly expressed in patients and within the immunodominant clones of patients.

Patients chosen for sequencing had shown expansion of CD8+CD57+ cells by flow cytometry. Every patient had severe acquired aplastic anemia, diagnosed using the International Study of Aplastic Anemia and Agranulocytosis and Camitta criteria. No therapy had been received by the patients at the time of blood sampling. In this study, sorted CD4+ and CD8+ T cells from the blood of healthy subjects and of severe aplastic anemia patients had their TCR repertoires deep-sequenced. Patients were enrolled in the USA under clinicaltrials.gov protocols 00001620, 01623167, 00001397, 00071045, 00081523 and 00961064. Ficoll-Paque density gradient centrifugation was used to isolate peripheral blood mononuclear cells. Before DNA extraction, CD4+ and CD8+ T cells were sorted by FACS or by magnetic beads.

The V and J segments used are TRBV20-1 and TRBJ2-7, with the D gene call left open. Material for sequencing was sorted CD4+, CD8+, or CD8+CD57+ T cells (not recorded which) from PBMCs. This TCR came from a human donor with aplastic anemia. The nucleotides are TGCAGTGCTAGCAGAGCACCGTACGAGCAGTACTTC. This translates into CSASRAPYEQYF.